The source of this T cell receptor beta chain is a study of blood T cells in healthy people across ages. Whole-study findings and limits: The long-lived group displayed more naive CD4+ cells, plus higher diversity, than the aged donors did.

From germline, CDR1 is MNHEY and CDR2 SVGAGI. With 8 bases clipped from V and 0 bases from J, the junction kept 8 bases outside the gene matches. The CDR3 sequence is 15 residues long. PCR was performed a second time for about 7 to 11 cycles using a sample-barcoded 5' primer and a J-beta primer mix. At least 3 million CDR3-containing paired-end reads were obtained per sample. TCRdb called the 5' RACE reads again in MiXCR, with one record for every CDR3 protein. The sample includes approximately 960,000 distinct CDR3 sequences, approximately 32% of them seen just once. Comments on this clonotype: What it binds is not known.

A further study also used this sample, focusing on T cells of mothers and their children. Per that paper: Donation involved three healthy Caucasian mothers and the six children that they had.

Sequencing was carried out using blood. The chain joins TRBV6-5 to TRBJ1-1; 8 bases are a match to TRBD1. The TCR sequence derives from a middle-aged woman in good health. The CDR3 DNA reads as TGTGCCAGCGGTCCTTCGACAGGGGTGAACACTGAAGCTTTCTTT. Residues: CASGPSTGVNTEAFF.